The source of this T cell receptor (beta chain) is a study of blood T cell repertoires in COVID-19 (dated by TCRdb to 2018 to 2020). For the study in its entirety: Samples from collaborators originated in the United States, Italy and Spain and spanned both the acute and convalescent phases of COVID-19. Where HLA class I and class II types were available, the types were taken from metadata supplied by the sample provider, not from assay-based typing. Samples came from the ongoing ImmuneRACE study (first 160 participants) plus 1,254 subjects from 6 global collaborators. Sample metadata almost always included a de-identified subject ID, COVID-19 status, age in years and sex. The repertoires were released in a freely available public database intended as a resource for research on the immune response to SARS-CoV-2. The material from the prospective study consisted of cDNA or gDNA derived from T cells, B-cell-depleted T cells, or PBMCs. The dataset comprised deeply sampled blood TCRbeta repertoires from subjects exposed to, actively infected with, or recovered from COVID-19.

The investigation overall reported the following: Clinical and demographic metadata were provided uncurated, with the amount varying by source and participant.

One collaborating source in Seattle enrolled patients while the patients were actively infected and followed the patients over time throughout the course of disease. The collaborating institutions used their own protocols to collect whole blood in K2EDTA tubes. For TCRbeta analysis, collaborator samples were shipped as frozen whole blood, as isolated PBMCs, or as DNA extracted from either sample type. The CDR3 holds 14 amino acids from the cysteine to the phenylalanine. Only the CDR3 DNA is retained, 42 bases long and in frame from the first base. The germline V gene yields MDHEN for CDR1 and SYDVKM for CDR2. The trim is 6 bases for V and 7 bases for J, with a gap of 16 bases between the germline ends. A word on this clone: The antigen this receptor binds is unknown. No base qualities exist here, and no much larger clone lies one base off it.

TCRbeta CDR3 regions were amplified from genomic DNA using the immunoSEQ Assay, a bias-controlled multiplex PCR. From the authors' description of their analysis: Nucleated cell counts per sample were estimated from amplification of reference gene primers within the assay. To quantify the absolute abundance of each unique TCRbeta CDR3 rearrangement, sequence reads were collapsed and filtered. For each sample, productive Simpson clonality was calculated as the square root of Simpson's diversity index over productive rearrangements. Not all clones reach the TCRdb copy of this immuneACCESS table, which keeps in-frame sequences only. Checked studies attribute under half of the gap to unresolved V genes and leave the rest unexplained. V, J and clone size were drawn from that table, and D and trimming were deduced from the DNA. This sample has fewer than 250,000 clones in its table, and around 90% of those were observed once. The ten largest account for about 2.5% of the sample.

This clonotype was sampled from a man younger than 40 with COVID-19, enrolled during active disease. This sequence uses TRBV28 and TRBJ1-5; tentative D gene TRBD1, with 5 bases matching. Sequencing was done on a sample of peripheral blood. The CDR3 is CASRSGLGRQPQHF. The nucleotide sequence reads as follows: TGTGCCAGCAGGTCAGGGTTGGGCAGGCAGCCCCAGCATTTT.